These 16 T cell receptor beta chains originate from one sample sequenced in a study of cytomegalovirus exposure and HLA in healthy donors. This table comes from immunoSEQ multiplex PCR, and its TCRdb copy is limited to in-frame clones, with some not included. The sample includes more than 140,000 clones, roughly nine tenths of them seen just once. The sample taken for sequencing was PBMCs. The receptor source for this set is a woman aged 18-29 years in good health and CMV-seropositive.

The rearrangement uses TRBV6-5 and TRBJ2-5, with 7 nucleotides matching TRBD2. V shed 5 bases and J 0 bases; nucleotides not matched to a gene: 6. The CDR3 contains 15 residues. The germline V gene has CDR1 MNHEY and CDR2 SVGAGI. CDR3 DNA: TGTGCCAGCAGTCCCCGGCGGGGGAACCAAGAGACCCAGTACTTC. Its translation: CASSPRRGNQETQYF.

To note about this clone: Other DNA sequences in the same sample also yield this CDR3. V is TRBV30 and J is TRBJ2-3, with TRBD1 matching 7 bases. The CDR3 extends over 15 amino acids. J lost 0 bases, V lost 1 base, and 4 bases had no gene match. Germline V gene sequence: CDR1 GTSNPN, CDR2 SVGIG (reference sequence). CDR3 nucleotide sequence: TGTGCCTGGAGTGGACAGGGCCCTAGCACAGATACGCAGTATTTT. It translates to CAWSGQGPSTDTQYF.

The chain carries TRBV25-1 and TRBJ2-7; 11 nucleotides match TRBD1. Per germline, CDR1 MGHDK and CDR2 SYGVNS. The CDR3 spans 14 residues. V was clipped by 5 bases and J by 4 bases; unmatched bases: 4. CDR3 sequence reads: CASSPGTGGYEQYF. DNA of the CDR3: TGTGCCAGCAGTCCCGGGACAGGGGGTTACGAGCAGTACTTC.

This sequence joins TRBV5-1 and TRBJ1-2; D not certain. Germline CDR1 SGHRS, CDR2 YFSETQ. The CDR3 has 13 residues. V lost 1 base and J lost 1, with 5 bases in between. The DNA for the CDR3 is TGCGCCAGCAGCTTGAGAGTTAACTATGGCTACACCTTC. It yields the protein CASSLRVNYGYTF.

The CDR3 DNA follows: TGTGCCATCAGTGGACTCTTACATGACTATGGCTACACCTTC. Amino acids: CAISGLLHDYGYTF. This chain joins TRBV10-3 and TRBJ1-2; D unclear. Germline lookup yields CDR1 ENHRY and CDR2 SYGVKD. With 4 bases removed from V and 3 bases from J, the gap between germline ends came to 12 bases. The CDR3 is made up of 14 amino acids.

The CDR3 bases are TGTGCCAGCAGCCCTCTGACTAGCGGGAAGGTCTACGAGCAGTACTTC. Its protein is CASSPLTSGKVYEQYF. The rearrangement joins TRBV7-9 to TRBJ2-7; 11 positions match TRBD2. Germline V gene data show CDR1 as SEHNR and CDR2 as FQNEAQ (reference sequence). V trimming: 5 bases; J trimming: 3 bases; junction bases outside the gene matches: 9. The CDR3 totals 16 residues.

The chain links TRBV30 to TRBJ2-3; maybe TRBD2 (5 bases). V shed 4 bases and J shed 1 base, with 12 bases lying between them. CDR3 length equals 14 residues. Per germline, CDR1 GTSNPN and CDR2 SVGIG (reference sequence). The DNA of the CDR3 is TGTGCCTGGATTGCCCTGCGGGGCACAGATACGCAGTATTTT. It codes for CAWIALRGTDTQYF.

This clone was counted only a few times. The gene calls are TRBV30 and TRBJ1-5; D not certain. Trimming removed 5 bases from V and 5 bases from J, with 10 bases in between. From germline, CDR1 is GTSNPN and CDR2 SVGIG (reference sequence). The CDR3 has 12 residues. CDR3 loop: CAWSGGDQPQHF. The CDR3 nucleotides read TGTGCCTGGTCCGGCGGGGATCAGCCCCAGCATTTT.

The rearrangement uses TRBV4-1 and TRBJ2-7; D is unresolved. The CDR3 consists of 13 residues. CDR1 is MGHRA, CDR2 YSYEKL, per germline. V dropped 6 bases and J dropped 2 bases, with 11 bases sitting between them. CDR3 in amino acids: CASSPSVTYEQYF. DNA for the CDR3: TGCGCCAGCAGTCCGTCGGTGACCTACGAGCAGTACTTC.

The chain links TRBV28 to TRBJ1-5; the D gene is possibly TRBD1 (5 bases). V lost 7 bases, J lost 4 bases, and 11 bases lay in between. The CDR3 runs to 13 residues. Germline V gene data show CDR1 as MDHEN and CDR2 as SYDVKM. The DNA of the CDR3 is TGTGCCAGCATCTTGACAGCAAATCAGCCCCAGCATTTT. Translation: CASILTANQPQHF.

V is TRBV5-1 and J is TRBJ1-3; 7 nucleotides agree with TRBD1. CDR3 length: 15 amino acids. From germline, CDR1 is SGHRS and CDR2 YFSETQ. J lost 8 bases, V lost 4 bases, and 12 bases had no gene match. The CDR3 coding sequence is TGCGCCAGCAGCCTGACCCCGGGACAGAAGGACACCATATATTTT. The encoded protein is CASSLTPGQKDTIYF.

This rearrangement joins TRBV7-2 to TRBJ2-5; the D gene is possibly TRBD1 (6 bases). Germline loops: CDR1 SGHTA, CDR2 FQGNSA. The CDR3 extends over 15 amino acids. Trimming left V 3 bases short and J 3 bases short, with 14 bases between. The CDR3 reads CASSLGLHREETQYF. The CDR3 DNA is TGTGCCAGCAGCTTGGGCCTTCACAGGGAAGAGACCCAGTACTTC.

The chain has TRBV7-2 and TRBJ2-1; 11 bases align to TRBD2. CDR3 length: 17 amino acids. V was clipped by 2 bases and J by 7 bases; unmatched bases: 10. Germline V gene lookup returns CDR1 SGHTA and CDR2 FQGNSA. This chain's CDR3 is CASSLSIGTSGVNEQFF. The CDR3 nucleotides read TGTGCCAGCAGCTTATCCATCGGGACTAGCGGTGTGAATGAGCAGTTCTTC.

DNA for the CDR3: TGTGCCTGGAGTGCCGGGACTAGCGGACAAATTTTGGGGGAGACCCAGTACTTC. Translated, it gives CAWSAGTSGQILGETQYF. The chain joins TRBV30 to TRBJ2-5; 11 bases are a match to TRBD2. Germline-derived CDR1 and CDR2 are GTSNPN and SVGIG (reference sequence). CDR3 length equals 18 residues. With V trimmed by 1 base and J by 5 bases, 15 bases remained unmatched.

This sequence joins TRBV2 and TRBJ2-7; possibly TRBD1 for D (5 bases). CDR1 and CDR2 from the germline V gene are SNHLY and FYNNEI. This CDR3 contains 13 residues. Deletions cut 1 base from V and 2 bases from J, with 6 bases between. The DNA for the CDR3 is TGTGCCAGCAGTGAAGAGACAGCCTACGAGCAGTACTTC. Translated, it gives CASSEETAYEQYF.

The chain combines TRBV29-1 with TRBJ1-2; no clear D gene. Germline CDR1 SQVTM, CDR2 ANQGSEA. The CDR3 is made up of 11 amino acids. The V gene lost 2 bases and the J gene lost 9 bases, with 10 bases spanning the gap. The CDR3: CSVETGGRYTF. Here the CDR3 DNA reads TGCAGCGTTGAAACTGGAGGGCGCTACACCTTC.